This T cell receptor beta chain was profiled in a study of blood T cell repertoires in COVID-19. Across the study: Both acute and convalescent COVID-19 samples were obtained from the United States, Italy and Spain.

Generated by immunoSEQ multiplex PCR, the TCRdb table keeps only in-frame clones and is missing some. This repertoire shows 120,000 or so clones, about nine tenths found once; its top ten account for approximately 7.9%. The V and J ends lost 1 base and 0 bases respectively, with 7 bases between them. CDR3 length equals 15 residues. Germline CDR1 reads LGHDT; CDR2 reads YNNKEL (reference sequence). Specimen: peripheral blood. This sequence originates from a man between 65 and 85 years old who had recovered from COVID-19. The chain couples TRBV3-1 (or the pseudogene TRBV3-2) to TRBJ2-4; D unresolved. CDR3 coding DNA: TGTGCCAGCAGCCAAGTTTACGGAGCCAAAAACATTCAGTACTTC. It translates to CASSQVYGAKNIQYF.